This T cell receptor beta chain emerged from a study of blood T cell repertoires in COVID-19 (TCRdb year 2020). About the study as a whole: The collaborator samples originated in the United States, Italy and Spain and spanned the acute and convalescent phases of COVID-19. The prospective study material was composed of cDNA or gDNA derived from T cells, B-cell-depleted T cells, or PBMCs. The samples were drawn from two sources: the first 160 participants of the ongoing ImmuneRACE study, and fewer than 1,500 subjects contributed by 6 global collaborators. Where available, HLA class I and class II types were taken from metadata supplied by the sample provider and were not determined by assay-based typing. Deeply sampled blood TCRbeta repertoires from subjects exposed to, actively infected with, or recovered from COVID-19 were included in the dataset. The repertoires were released in a freely available public database meant as a resource for research on the immune response to SARS-CoV-2. Nearly every sample came with metadata listing a de-identified subject ID, COVID-19 status, age in years and sex. Summary of the overall study and its limitations: Clinical and demographic metadata were provided uncurated, with the amount varying by source and participant.

Collaborating institutions collected whole blood in K2EDTA tubes following their own protocols. For TCRbeta analysis, collaborators shipped samples in one of three forms: frozen whole blood, isolated PBMCs, or DNA extracted from either of those sample types. This clone was recorded only once. Its antigen is still unknown. No base-level quality is on record; no much larger clone is a single base apart. The CDR3 goes from the cysteine to the phenylalanine over 13 residues. Here the CDR3 DNA is all that survives: 39 bases in frame from base 1. V was cut back by 6 bases and J by 2 bases, leaving a gap of 11 bases between them. TCRbeta CDR3 regions were amplified from genomic DNA using the immunoSEQ Assay, a bias-controlled multiplex PCR. Turning to the authors' computational methods: Within the assay, amplification of reference gene primers was used to estimate how many nucleated cells each sample contained. To quantify the absolute abundance of each unique TCRbeta CDR3 rearrangement, sequence reads were collapsed and filtered. For each sample, productive Simpson clonality was calculated by taking the square root of Simpson's diversity index across productive rearrangements. TCRdb stores this immuneACCESS table with in-frame sequences only. Part of the clones is absent; in the studies checked, under half of the shortfall reflects unresolved V genes, and no reason is known for the rest. The V and J calls and clone size were taken over from that table, and D and trimming were inferred from the DNA. Across this sample there are some 300,000 clones, with approximately 86% seen only once. The ten largest account for around 1.2% of the sample.

Sequencing was carried out using peripheral blood. The receptor was derived from a man between 65 and 85 years old with acute or convalescent COVID-19. Here the chain combines TRBV12-3 or TRBV12-4 and TRBJ2-7, and the D gene may be TRBD1, 6 bases matching. The CDR3 reads as follows: CASSLQGPYEQYF. The bases read TGTGCCAGCAGCTTACAGGGCCCCTACGAGCAGTACTTC.